A selection of T cell receptor beta chains follows, all from one sample in a study of blood T cell repertoires in COVID-19. The method was immunoSEQ multiplex PCR; TCRdb's version includes in-frame clones alone and lacks a portion of them. The sample lists roughly 200,000 clones, around 80% seen once, with less than 7% in the top ten. Sample: peripheral blood. These receptors came from a woman aged 65 to 85 with acute or convalescent COVID-19. The CDR3 runs from the conserved cysteine through the conserved F or W. Fields, in order: CDR3 length, V gene, clone size, J gene, D gene, CDR3 protein, CDR3 DNA. D genes are given only for firm matches. Not every row has a clone size; where given, it reads once, few, many or a size class.

>13|TRBV12-3/TRBV12-4|-|TRBJ1-1|-
CASSSGKDTEAFF
TGTGCCAGCAGTTCAGGGAAGGACACTGAAGCTTTCTTT
>15|TRBV14|-|TRBJ1-4|TRBD1
CASSRVQGAVEKLFF
TGTGCCAGCAGCCGAGTACAGGGGGCAGTTGAAAAACTGTTTTTT
>15|TRBV15|-|TRBJ2-1|-
CATSRDGSPGDEQFF
TGTGCCACCAGCAGAGATGGTAGCCCGGGGGATGAGCAGTTCTTC
>13|TRBV3-1/TRBV3-2|-|TRBJ2-7|TRBD1
CASSRDREYEQYF
TGTGCCAGCAGCCGGGACAGGGAGTACGAGCAGTACTTC
>14|TRBV19|few|TRBJ2-1|TRBD1
CASSLQGTKTEQFF
TGTGCCAGTAGTCTACAGGGGACGAAGACTGAGCAGTTCTTC
>16|TRBV6-6|once|TRBJ2-1|TRBD1
CASSYPRDRGLNEQFF
TGTGCCAGCAGTTACCCCCGGGACAGGGGGCTGAATGAGCAGTTCTTC
>14|TRBV30|few|TRBJ1-4|TRBD1
CAWGGTGKNEKLFF
TGTGCCTGGGGGGGGACAGGGAAAAATGAAAAACTGTTTTTT
>13|TRBV2|-|TRBJ2-1|-
CASSVTTINEQFF
TGTGCCAGCAGTGTGACTACTATCAATGAGCAGTTCTTC
>17|TRBV29-1|once|TRBJ2-1|TRBD2
CSVRGLAGLTNYNEQFF
TGCAGCGTCCGTGGACTAGCGGGACTCACCAATTACAATGAGCAGTTCTTC
>14|TRBV18|-|TRBJ1-1|-
CASSPSGGNTEAFF
TGTGCCAGCTCACCAAGCGGGGGGAACACTGAAGCTTTCTTT
>15|TRBV10-3|-|TRBJ1-5|-
CAISEGQGFSQPQHF
TGTGCCATCAGTGAGGGTCAGGGGTTTAGTCAGCCCCAGCATTTT
>15|TRBV19|-|TRBJ2-3|TRBD2
CASSPGTSGSVTQYF
TGTGCCAGTAGCCCTGGGACTAGCGGGAGTGTTACGCAGTATTTT
>15|TRBV28|few|TRBJ2-2|TRBD2
CASNGLAGGTGELFF
TGTGCCAGCAACGGACTAGCGGGAGGAACCGGGGAGCTGTTTTTT
>13|TRBV29-1|-|TRBJ2-7|-
CSVTSTTSYEQYF
TGCAGCGTTACCTCGACAACCTCCTACGAGCAGTACTTC
>15|TRBV25-1|-|TRBJ2-3|TRBD2
CASSDASGSADTQYF
TGTGCCAGCAGTGATGCTAGCGGGAGTGCAGATACGCAGTATTTT
>16|TRBV27|-|TRBJ2-7|-
CASSPPRGRLTYEQYF
TGTGCCAGCAGTCCCCCCCGGGGGAGATTAACCTACGAGCAGTACTTC
>16|TRBV2|-|TRBJ1-2|TRBD1
CASSERWDRLGYGYTF
TGTGCCAGCAGTGAAAGGTGGGACAGGTTAGGCTATGGCTACACCTTC
>17|TRBV7-8|-|TRBJ2-1|TRBD2
CASSPPLREGPYNEQFF
TGTGCCAGCAGCCCACCTCTGCGGGAGGGCCCCTACAATGAGCAGTTCTTC
>11|TRBV24-1|-|TRBJ2-1|-
CATSLNNEQFF
TGTGCCACCTCTCTAAACAATGAGCAGTTCTTC
>12|TRBV12-3/TRBV12-4|-|TRBJ2-7|-
CASSLERLEQYF
TGTGCCAGCAGTTTAGAGAGGTTGGAACAGTACTTC
>13|TRBV5-1|-|TRBJ2-7|-
CASSLAGVPEQYF
TGCGCCAGCAGCTTGGCAGGGGTGCCCGAGCAGTACTTC
>15|TRBV3-1/TRBV3-2|-|TRBJ2-1|TRBD1
CASSPPGGSYNEQFF
TGTGCCAGCAGCCCCCCAGGGGGTTCCTACAATGAGCAGTTCTTC
>14|TRBV2|-|TRBJ1-2|TRBD1
CASSWDRGAYGYTF
TGTGCCAGCAGCTGGGACAGGGGGGCCTATGGCTACACCTTC
>17|TRBV7-2|-|TRBJ1-5|-
CASSFQYGTSLNQPQHF
TGTGCCAGCAGCTTTCAATACGGGACAAGCCTCAATCAGCCCCAGCATTTT
>15|TRBV2|few|TRBJ1-1|-
CASSEGGLRSSEAFF
TGTGCCAGCAGTGAAGGGGGGCTGAGAAGTAGTGAAGCTTTCTTT
>16|TRBV3-1/TRBV3-2|-|TRBJ1-6|TRBD1
CASSHTDRGRSSPLHF
TGTGCCAGCAGCCATACAGACAGGGGGCGCAGTTCACCCCTCCACTTT
>16|TRBV4-2|-|TRBJ1-6|-
CASTQDPQGMGSPLHF
TGTGCCAGCACGCAAGACCCACAGGGCATGGGGTCACCCCTCCACTTT
>15|TRBV5-1|-|TRBJ1-3|-
CASSLGTDSGNTIYF
TGCGCCAGCAGCTTGGGGACAGACTCTGGAAACACCATATATTTT